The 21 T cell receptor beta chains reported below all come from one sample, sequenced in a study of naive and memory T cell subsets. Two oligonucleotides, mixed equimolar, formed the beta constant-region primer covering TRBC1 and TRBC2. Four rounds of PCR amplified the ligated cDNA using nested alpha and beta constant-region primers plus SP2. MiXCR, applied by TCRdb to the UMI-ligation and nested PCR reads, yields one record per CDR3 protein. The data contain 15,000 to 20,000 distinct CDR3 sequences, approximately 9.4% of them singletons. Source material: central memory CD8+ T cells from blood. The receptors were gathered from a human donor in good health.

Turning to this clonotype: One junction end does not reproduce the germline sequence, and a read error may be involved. The CDR3, as DNA: TGTGCCAGCAGTTTCTTGGCTAGCGGCACGGATACGCAGTATTTT. Protein sequence: CASSFLASGTDTQYF. The chain couples TRBV27 to TRBJ2-3; 7 bases line up with TRBD2. Germline-derived CDR1 and CDR2 are MNHEY and SMNVEV (reference sequence). CDR3 length: 15 residues.

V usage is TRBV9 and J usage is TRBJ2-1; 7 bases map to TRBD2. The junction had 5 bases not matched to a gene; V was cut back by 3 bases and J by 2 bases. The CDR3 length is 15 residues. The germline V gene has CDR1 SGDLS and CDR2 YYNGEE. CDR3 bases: TGTGCCAGCAGCGAGAGCGGGGTCACCTACAATGAGCAGTTCTTC. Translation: CASSESGVTYNEQFF.

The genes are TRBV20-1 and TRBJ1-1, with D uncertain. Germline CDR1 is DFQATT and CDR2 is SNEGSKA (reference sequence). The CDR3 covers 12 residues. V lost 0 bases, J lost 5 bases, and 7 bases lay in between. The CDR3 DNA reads TGCAGTGCTAGAGAGAGGGAGACTGAAGCTTTCTTT. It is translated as CSARERETEAFF.

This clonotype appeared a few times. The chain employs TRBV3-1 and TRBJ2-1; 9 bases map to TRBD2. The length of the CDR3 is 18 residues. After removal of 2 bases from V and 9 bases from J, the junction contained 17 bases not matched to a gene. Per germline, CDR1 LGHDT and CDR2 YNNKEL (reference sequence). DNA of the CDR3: TGTGCCAGCAGCCAATGGTACGTTCCGGCTAGCGGGAACGGTGAGCAGTTCTTC. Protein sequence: CASSQWYVPASGNGEQFF.

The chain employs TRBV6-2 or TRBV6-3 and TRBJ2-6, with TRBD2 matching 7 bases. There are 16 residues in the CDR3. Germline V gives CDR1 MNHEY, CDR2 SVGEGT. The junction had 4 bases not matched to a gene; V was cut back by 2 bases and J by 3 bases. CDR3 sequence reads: CASSYGASGGANVLTF. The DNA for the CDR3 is TGTGCCAGCAGTTACGGAGCTAGCGGTGGGGCCAACGTCCTGACTTTC.

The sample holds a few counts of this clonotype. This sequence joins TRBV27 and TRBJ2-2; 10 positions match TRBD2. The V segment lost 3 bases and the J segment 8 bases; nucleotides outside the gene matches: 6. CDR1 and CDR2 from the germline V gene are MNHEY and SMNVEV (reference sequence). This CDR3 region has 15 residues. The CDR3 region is CASSLTSGPTGELFF. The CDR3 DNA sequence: TGTGCCAGCAGTTTGACTAGCGGGCCAACTGGGGAGCTGTTTTTT.

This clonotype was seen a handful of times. The DNA for the CDR3 is TGTGCCAGCAGCCCGGGACAGGGGTTAGAGACCCAGTACTTC. It is translated as CASSPGQGLETQYF. V gene TRBV7-9 combines with J gene TRBJ2-5, with TRBD1 identical over 10 bases. Looked up from germline, CDR1 is SEHNR and CDR2 is FQNEAQ (reference sequence). The CDR3 runs 14 residues. V shed 5 bases and J 4 bases; nucleotides not matched to a gene: 4. Variable domain in full (rest from reference TRBV7-9 and TRBJ2-5): DTGVSQNPRHKITKRGQNVTFRCDPISEHNRLYWYRQTLGQGPEFLTYFQNEAQLEKSRLLSDRFSAERPKGSFSTLEIQRTEQGDSAMYLCASSPGQGLETQYFGPGTRLLVL.

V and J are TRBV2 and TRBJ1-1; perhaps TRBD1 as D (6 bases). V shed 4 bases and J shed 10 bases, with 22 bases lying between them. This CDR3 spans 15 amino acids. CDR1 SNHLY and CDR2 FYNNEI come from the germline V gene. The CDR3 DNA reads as TGTGCCAGCAGTGCGTTTTTGGACAGCCCGTCAGGAGCTTTCTTT. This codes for CASSAFLDSPSGAFF. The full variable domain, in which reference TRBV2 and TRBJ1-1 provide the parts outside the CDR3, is EPEVTQTPSHQVTQMGQEVILRCVPISNHLYFYWYRQILGQKVEFLVSFYNNEISEKSEIFDDQFSVERPDGSNFTLKIRSTKLEDSAMYFCASSAFLDSPSGAFFGQGTRLTVV.

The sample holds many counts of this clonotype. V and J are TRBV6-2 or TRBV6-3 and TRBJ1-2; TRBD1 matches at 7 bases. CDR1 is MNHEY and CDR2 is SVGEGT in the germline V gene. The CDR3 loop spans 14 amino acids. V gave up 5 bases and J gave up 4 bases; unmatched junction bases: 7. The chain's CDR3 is CASSQGQEGYGYTF. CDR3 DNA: TGTGCCAGCAGTCAAGGACAGGAAGGCTATGGCTACACCTTC.

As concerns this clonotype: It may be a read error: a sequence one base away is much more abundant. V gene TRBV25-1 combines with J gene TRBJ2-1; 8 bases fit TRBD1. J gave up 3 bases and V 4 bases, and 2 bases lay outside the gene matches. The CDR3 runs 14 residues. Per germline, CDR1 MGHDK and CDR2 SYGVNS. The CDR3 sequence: CASSGQGCYNEQFF. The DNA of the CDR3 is TGTGCCAGCAGTGGACAGGGGTGCTACAATGAGCAGTTCTTC.

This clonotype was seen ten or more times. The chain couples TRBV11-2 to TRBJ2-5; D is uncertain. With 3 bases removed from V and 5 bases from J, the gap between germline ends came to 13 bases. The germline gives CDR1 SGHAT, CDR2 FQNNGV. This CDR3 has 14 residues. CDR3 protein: CASSFGSGGETQYF. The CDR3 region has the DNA TGTGCCAGCAGCTTCGGGTCGGGCGGTGAGACCCAGTACTTC.

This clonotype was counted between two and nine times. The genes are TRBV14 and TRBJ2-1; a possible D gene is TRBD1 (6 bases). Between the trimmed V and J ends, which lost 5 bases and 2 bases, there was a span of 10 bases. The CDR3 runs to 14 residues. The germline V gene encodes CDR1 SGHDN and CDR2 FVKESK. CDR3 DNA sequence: TGTGCCAGCAGCGTAGAGGGGGCCTACAATGAGCAGTTCTTC. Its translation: CASSVEGAYNEQFF. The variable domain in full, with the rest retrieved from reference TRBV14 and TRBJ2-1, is EAGVTQFPSHSVIEKGQTVTLRCDPISGHDNLYWYRRVMGKEIKFLLHFVKESKQDESGMPNNRFLAERTGGTYSTLKVQPAELEDSGVYFCASSVEGAYNEQFFGPGTRLTVL.

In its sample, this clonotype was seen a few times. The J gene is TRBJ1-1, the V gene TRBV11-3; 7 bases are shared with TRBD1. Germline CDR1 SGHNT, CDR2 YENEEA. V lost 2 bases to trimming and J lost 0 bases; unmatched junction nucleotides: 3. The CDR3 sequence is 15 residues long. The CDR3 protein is CASSLMTGLNTEAFF. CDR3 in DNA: TGTGCCAGCAGCTTAATGACAGGGCTGAACACTGAAGCTTTCTTT. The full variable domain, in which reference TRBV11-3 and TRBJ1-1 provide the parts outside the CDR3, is EAGVVQSPRYKIIEKKQPVAFWCNPISGHNTLYWYLQNLGQGPELLIRYENEEAVDDSQLPKDRFSAERLKGVDSTLKIQPAELGDSAVYLCASSLMTGLNTEAFFGQGTRLTVV.

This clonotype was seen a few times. The CDR3 loop reads CASRKSGQGIAGELFF. The CDR3 DNA sequence: TGTGCCAGCAGAAAGTCAGGACAGGGGATTGCCGGGGAGCTGTTTTTT. V gene TRBV2 combines with J gene TRBJ2-2; 9 nucleotides agree with TRBD1. The germline V gene encodes CDR1 SNHLY and CDR2 FYNNEI. V was pared by 6 bases and J by 6 bases, with 11 bases of the junction left unmatched. The CDR3 is 16 amino acids.

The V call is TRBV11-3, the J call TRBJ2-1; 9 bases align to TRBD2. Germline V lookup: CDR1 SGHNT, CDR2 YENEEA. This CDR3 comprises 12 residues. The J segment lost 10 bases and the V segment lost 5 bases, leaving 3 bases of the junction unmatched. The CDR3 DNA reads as TGTGCCAGCAGCCCTAGCGGGACCGAGCAGTTCTTC. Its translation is CASSPSGTEQFF.

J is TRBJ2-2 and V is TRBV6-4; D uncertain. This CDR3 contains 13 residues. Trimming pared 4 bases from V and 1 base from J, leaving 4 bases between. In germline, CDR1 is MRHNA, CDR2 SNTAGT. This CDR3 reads CASSAGNTGELFF. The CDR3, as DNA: TGTGCCAGCAGTGCAGGGAACACCGGGGAGCTGTTTTTT.

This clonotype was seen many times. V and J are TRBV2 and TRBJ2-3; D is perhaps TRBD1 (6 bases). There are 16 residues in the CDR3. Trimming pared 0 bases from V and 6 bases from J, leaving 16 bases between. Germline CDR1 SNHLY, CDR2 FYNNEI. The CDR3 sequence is CASSEASGAIWDTQYF. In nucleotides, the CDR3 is TGTGCCAGCAGTGAAGCGTCAGGGGCCATCTGGGATACGCAGTATTTT.

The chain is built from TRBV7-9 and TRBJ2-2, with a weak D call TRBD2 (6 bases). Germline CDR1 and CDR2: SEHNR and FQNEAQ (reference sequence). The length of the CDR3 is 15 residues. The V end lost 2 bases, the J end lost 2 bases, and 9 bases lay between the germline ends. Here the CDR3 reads CASSLRDSNTGELFF. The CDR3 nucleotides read TGTGCCAGCAGCTTAAGGGACTCTAACACCGGGGAGCTGTTTTTT.

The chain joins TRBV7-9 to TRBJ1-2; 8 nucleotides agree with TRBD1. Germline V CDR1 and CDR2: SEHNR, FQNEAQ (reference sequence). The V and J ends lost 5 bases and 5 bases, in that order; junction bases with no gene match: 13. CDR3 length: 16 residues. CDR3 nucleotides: TGTGCCAGCAGCCACCACCCCGGACAGGGTGTGTATGGCTACACCTTC. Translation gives CASSHHPGQGVYGYTF.

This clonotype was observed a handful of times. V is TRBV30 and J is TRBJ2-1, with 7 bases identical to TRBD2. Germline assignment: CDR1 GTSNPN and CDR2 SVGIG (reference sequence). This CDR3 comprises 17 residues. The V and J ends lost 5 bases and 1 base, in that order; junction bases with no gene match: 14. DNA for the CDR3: TGTGCCTGGGGGAGGGAGGCGGGAGTGGGTTCCTACAATGAGCAGTTCTTC. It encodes CAWGREAGVGSYNEQFF.

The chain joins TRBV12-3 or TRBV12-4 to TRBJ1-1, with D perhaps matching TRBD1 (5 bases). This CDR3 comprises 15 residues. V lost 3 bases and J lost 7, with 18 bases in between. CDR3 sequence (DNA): TGTGCCAGCAGTTTTTGGGACGATGGGAGGGATGAAGCTTTCTTT. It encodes CASSFWDDGRDEAFF.